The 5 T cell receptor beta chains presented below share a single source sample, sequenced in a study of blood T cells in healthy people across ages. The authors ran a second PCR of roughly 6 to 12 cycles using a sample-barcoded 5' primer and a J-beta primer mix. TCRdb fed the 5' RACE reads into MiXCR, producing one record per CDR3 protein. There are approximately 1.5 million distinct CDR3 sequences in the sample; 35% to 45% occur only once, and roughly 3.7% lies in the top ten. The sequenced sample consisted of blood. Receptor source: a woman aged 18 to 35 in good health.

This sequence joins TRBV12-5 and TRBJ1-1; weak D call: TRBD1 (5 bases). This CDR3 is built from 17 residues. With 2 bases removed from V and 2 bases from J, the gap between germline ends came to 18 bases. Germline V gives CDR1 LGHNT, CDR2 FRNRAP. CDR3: CASGLPSGGIFNTEAFF. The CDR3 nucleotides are TGTGCTAGTGGTTTGCCCTCGGGGGGGATTTTTAACACTGAAGCTTTCTTT.

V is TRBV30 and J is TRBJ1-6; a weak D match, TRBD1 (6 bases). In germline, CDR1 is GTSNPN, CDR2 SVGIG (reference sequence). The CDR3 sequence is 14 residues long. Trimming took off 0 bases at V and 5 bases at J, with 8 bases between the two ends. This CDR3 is CAWSVGQNNSPLHF. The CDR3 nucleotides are TGTGCCTGGAGTGTCGGACAGAATAATTCACCCCTCCACTTT.

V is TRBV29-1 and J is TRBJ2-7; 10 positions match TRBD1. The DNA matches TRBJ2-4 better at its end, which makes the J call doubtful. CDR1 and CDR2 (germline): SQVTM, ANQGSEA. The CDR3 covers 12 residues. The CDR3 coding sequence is TGCAGCGTAAAGGACAGGGGGAACATTCAGTACTTC. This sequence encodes CSVKDRGNIQYF.

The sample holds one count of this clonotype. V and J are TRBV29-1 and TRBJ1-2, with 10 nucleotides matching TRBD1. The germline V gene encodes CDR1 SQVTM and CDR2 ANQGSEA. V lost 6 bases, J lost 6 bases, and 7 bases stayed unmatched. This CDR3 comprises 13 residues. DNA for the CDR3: TGCAGCGTACGGGACAGGGGAAAGGATGGCTACACCTTC. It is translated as CSVRDRGKDGYTF.

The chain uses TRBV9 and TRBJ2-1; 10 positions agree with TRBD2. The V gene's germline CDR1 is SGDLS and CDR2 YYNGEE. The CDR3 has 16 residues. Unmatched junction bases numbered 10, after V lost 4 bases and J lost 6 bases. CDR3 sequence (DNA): TGTGCCAGCAGCCTAACACCTAGCGGGAGTGTCAATGAGCAGTTCTTC. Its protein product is CASSLTPSGSVNEQFF.